Following are 21 T cell receptor beta chains from one sample sequenced in a study of naive and memory T cell subsets. Both TRBC1 and TRBC2 were covered by a beta constant-region primer of two equimolar oligonucleotides. TCRdb recomputed calls from the UMI-ligation and nested PCR reads with MiXCR, one row per CDR3 protein. The data contain 65,000 to 85,000 distinct CDR3 sequences, roughly 13% of them seen just once; the ten biggest clones take up 0.75% to 1%. The source material was central memory CD4+ T cells from blood. Receptors originate from a human donor in good health.

The chain uses TRBV5-6 and TRBJ2-7, with 13 bases aligning to TRBD2. This CDR3 is 15 amino acids long. J was trimmed by 4 bases and V by 4 bases; bases with no gene match: 5. Germline CDR1 SGHDT, CDR2 YYEEEE. In DNA form, the CDR3 reads TGTGCCAGCAGCATCGGACTAGCGGGAGCGTACGAGCAGTACTTC. It codes for CASSIGLAGAYEQYF.

This clonotype occurred many times. V is TRBV29-1 and J is TRBJ2-7, with D unclear. This CDR3 has 15 amino acids. V was pared by 5 bases and J by 6 bases, with 23 bases between. CDR1 SQVTM and CDR2 ANQGSEA come from the germline V gene. The chain's CDR3 is CSVCGPPPSLSEQYF. CDR3 nucleotides: TGCAGCGTTTGTGGGCCACCACCCTCTCTCAGCGAGCAGTACTTC.

This clonotype was seen a handful of times. This chain uses TRBV3-1 with TRBJ2-1; D is possibly TRBD2 (6 bases). The CDR3 has 13 amino acids. Germline CDR1 reads LGHDT; CDR2 reads YNNKEL (reference sequence). The V end was cut by 4 bases, the J end by 6 bases, with 10 bases between. CDR3 residues: CASSRGVINEQFF. The CDR3 DNA reads as TGTGCCAGCAGCCGCGGGGTTATCAATGAGCAGTTCTTC.

The gene calls are TRBV9 and TRBJ2-5, with a possible D match to TRBD2 (5 bases). Germline CDR1 reads SGDLS; CDR2 reads YYNGEE. This CDR3 comprises 18 residues. The V and J ends lost 0 bases and 1 base respectively, with 19 bases between them. The CDR3 DNA reads as TGTGCCAGCAGCGTAGACGGCGGAGGAGCCCGGGTCCAAGAGACCCAGTACTTC. This encodes CASSVDGGGARVQETQYF.

This clonotype has a handful of counts. The chain is built from TRBV7-8 and TRBJ1-2; D is uncertain. The CDR3 has 12 residues. Trimming removed 5 bases from V and 7 bases from J, with 11 bases in between. The V gene's germline CDR1 is SGHVS and CDR2 FQNEAQ. The CDR3 sequence is CASSEYGVGYTF. The DNA for the CDR3 is TGTGCCAGCAGCGAATACGGCGTTGGCTACACCTTC.

This clonotype was found many times. This chain links TRBV12-3 or TRBV12-4 with TRBJ2-5; the D is unclear. The CDR3 runs to 12 residues. V lost 3 bases to trimming and J lost 4 bases, with 6 bases between them. CDR3 DNA sequence: TGTGCCAGCAGTTTTAGTTTAGAGACCCAGTACTTC. This translates into CASSFSLETQYF.

This clonotype was detected only a few times. The chain has TRBV9 and TRBJ2-7; TRBD2 might be the D (6 bases). CDR1 and CDR2 from the germline V gene are SGDLS and YYNGEE. The CDR3 sequence is 16 residues long. V lost 3 bases and J 1 base, leaving 17 bases between the germline ends. CDR3 protein: CASSGEARANSYEQYF. CDR3 bases: TGTGCCAGCAGCGGGGAGGCCAGGGCCAATTCCTACGAGCAGTACTTC.

This clonotype was observed a handful of times. The chain employs TRBV2 and TRBJ2-3; perhaps D is TRBD1 or TRBD2 (5 bases each). Trimming removed 4 bases at V and 0 bases at J, with 8 bases between. The CDR3 consists of 14 residues. Looked up from germline, CDR1 is SNHLY and CDR2 is FYNNEI. CDR3 sequence: CASSGGRSTDTQYF. The CDR3 bases are TGTGCCAGCAGTGGGGGACGGAGCACAGATACGCAGTATTTT. The variable domain in full, completed from reference TRBV2 and TRBJ2-3, reads EPEVTQTPSHQVTQMGQEVILRCVPISNHLYFYWYRQILGQKVEFLVSFYNNEISEKSEIFDDQFSVERPDGSNFTLKIRSTKLEDSAMYFCASSGGRSTDTQYFGPGTRLTVL.

This rearrangement joins TRBV28 to TRBJ1-1; D might be TRBD1 (5 bases). Trimming removed 2 bases at V and 6 bases at J, with 16 bases between. This CDR3 is built from 15 residues. Germline V gene lookup returns CDR1 MDHEN and CDR2 SYDVKM. In nucleotides, the CDR3 is TGTGCCAGCAGTTTAGTGGGGCAGGGAGTCCCTGAAGCTTTCTTT. This codes for CASSLVGQGVPEAFF.

The chain carries TRBV6-6 and TRBJ2-3, with D maybe TRBD2 (6 bases). Trimming removed 6 bases from V and 5 bases from J, with 18 bases in between. Germline CDR1 is MNHNY and CDR2 is SVGAGI (reference sequence). The CDR3 contains 15 residues. In nucleotides, the CDR3 is TGTGCCAGCAGCCCCGCGGTGCGGGACGGAGATACGCAGTATTTT. Translated, it gives CASSPAVRDGDTQYF.

Many counts were recorded for this clonotype. The chain joins TRBV7-2 to TRBJ2-1; maybe TRBD2 (5 bases). Germline CDR1 and CDR2: SGHTA and FQGNSA. Trimming shortened V by 1 base and J by 3 bases, and 10 bases separated the two germline ends. The CDR3 length is 15 residues. The DNA of the CDR3 is TGTGCCAGCAGCTTAGAAGAGCGGCTCTACAATGAGCAGTTCTTC. Residues: CASSLEERLYNEQFF.

In this sample, this clonotype turned up a few times. CDR3: CASKPGLAGYNEQFF. CDR3 sequence (DNA): TGTGCCAGCAAACCTGGACTAGCGGGTTACAATGAGCAGTTCTTC. The rearrangement uses TRBV12-3 or TRBV12-4 and TRBJ2-1, with TRBD2 identical over 11 bases. Germline trimming cut 7 bases from V and 4 bases from J; bases unmatched to any gene: 6. The CDR3 has 15 amino acids.

The chain has TRBV12-5 and TRBJ1-4; 7 bases are a match to TRBD1. Trimming at V came to 6 bases and at J to 6 bases, leaving 13 bases not matched to a gene. Germline V gene lookup returns CDR1 LGHNT and CDR2 FRNRAP. CDR3 length: 16 amino acids. The CDR3 here is CASGPLPGGSDEKLFF. The CDR3 coding sequence is TGTGCTAGTGGCCCCCTTCCAGGGGGTAGTGATGAAAAACTGTTTTTT.

This clonotype was seen a handful of times. The chain employs TRBV24-1 and TRBJ2-2; D possibly uses TRBD1 or TRBD2 (5 bases each). The germline gives CDR1 KGHDR, CDR2 SFDVKD. V lost 6 bases, J lost 4 bases, and 11 bases lay in between. The CDR3 covers 14 residues. The CDR3 loop reads CATSREGRTGELFF. The CDR3 bases are TGTGCCACCAGTAGAGAGGGGCGCACCGGGGAGCTGTTTTTT.

The chain combines TRBV5-1 with TRBJ2-5, with D possibly TRBD2 on 6 matching bases. This CDR3 spans 14 amino acids. V lost 2 bases to trimming and J lost 2 bases, with 10 bases between them. Germline CDR1 reads SGHRS; CDR2 reads YFSETQ. This CDR3 is CASSFISGQETQYF. The CDR3 DNA follows: TGCGCCAGCAGCTTTATTAGCGGACAAGAGACCCAGTACTTC.

This clonotype was counted only a few times. The CDR3 DNA reads as TGTGCCAGCAGTCTCCAGCGGGAGATGCACACAGATACGCAGTATTTT. It encodes CASSLQREMHTDTQYF. The rearrangement joins TRBV12-3 or TRBV12-4 to TRBJ2-3; 8 bases are a match to TRBD2. Trimming took 5 bases from V and 2 from J; bases not matched to a gene: 9. This CDR3 is built from 16 residues.

This clonotype occurred a few times. The chain uses TRBV27 and TRBJ2-1; 8 nucleotides match TRBD2. Trimming cost V 6 bases and J 5 bases; bases outside gene matches: 3. The CDR3 contains 13 residues. The V gene's germline CDR1 is MNHEY and CDR2 SMNVEV (reference sequence). This chain's CDR3 is CASRQLADNEQFF. The CDR3 nucleotides read TGTGCCAGCAGACAACTAGCGGACAATGAGCAGTTCTTC.

This clonotype was recorded at least ten times. The chain is built from TRBV4-3 and TRBJ1-3; D is ambiguous. In germline, CDR1 is LGHNA, CDR2 YSLEER. CDR3 length equals 16 residues. Trimming stripped 0 bases from V and 0 bases from J, with 9 bases between. The CDR3 loop is CASSQEVSVSGNTIYF. The DNA of the CDR3 is TGCGCCAGCAGCCAAGAGGTTTCAGTCTCTGGAAACACCATATATTTT.

The gene calls are TRBV4-2 and TRBJ1-6; D gene unclear. V was shortened by 0 bases and J by 17 bases, with 11 bases between the two germline ends. The CDR3 loop spans 12 amino acids. Germline V CDR1 and CDR2: LGHNA, YNFKEQ. This chain's CDR3 is CASSQDAYNFHF. DNA for the CDR3: TGTGCCAGCAGCCAAGATGCCTACAACTTCCACTTT.

The chain links TRBV20-1 to TRBJ2-3; TRBD2 aligns across 8 bases. Germline trimming cut 5 bases from V and 5 bases from J; bases unmatched to any gene: 15. This CDR3 has 16 residues. Germline CDR1 is DFQATT and CDR2 is SNEGSKA (reference sequence). Written as DNA, the CDR3 is TGCAGTGCTCGAGGGGGGCTAGCGGGTATCAGAGATACGCAGTATTTT. Its translation is CSARGGLAGIRDTQYF.

In its sample, this clonotype was seen a few times. The rearrangement uses TRBV5-1 and TRBJ2-2; weak D call: TRBD1 (5 bases). The germline gives CDR1 SGHRS, CDR2 YFSETQ. This CDR3 has 16 residues. V was cut by 3 bases and J by 0 bases, with 12 bases left in between. Here the CDR3 DNA reads TGCGCCAGCAGCTCAGGGTCGACCGCGAACACCGGGGAGCTGTTTTTT. The encoded protein is CASSSGSTANTGELFF.